This T cell receptor beta chain came from a study of T-cell memory formation after mild COVID-19. Study conclusions and caveats: Contracting CD4+ clones lay largely in CM and EM, with CD8+ ones residing in EMRA.

MiXCR, run by TCRdb on the 5' RACE reads, gives a single entry per CDR3 protein. Among 300,000 to 350,000 distinct CDR3 sequences listed, 14% were seen once. In the case of this clonotype: Its matching antigen is unknown.

This sequence was found in a man younger than 35 who had mild COVID-19 (a few samples of this study predate the infection). Cell type and time point are not known. The sequencing sample was made of PBMCs or a T cell subset sorted from them (not recorded which).

This CDR3 reads CASTSDSYNSPLHF. DNA for the CDR3: TGTGCCAGCACGTCAGACTCCTATAATTCACCCCTCCACTTT. This rearrangement joins TRBV27 to TRBJ1-6, with D hard to call. Germline lookup yields CDR1 MNHEY and CDR2 SMNVEV (reference sequence). This CDR3 has 14 amino acids. V gave up 7 bases and J gave up 0 bases, with 7 bases separating them.